Listed here are 16 T cell receptor beta chains from one sample, sequenced in a study of Graves' ophthalmopathy and Graves' hyperthyroidism. Transcripts of RNA were the source for amplifying TCR beta CDR3 regions. Scientists carried out first-round RT-PCR using HTBI primers and then a second-round multiplex PCR. TCRdb itself ran the multiplex PCR reads through MiXCR, one entry per CDR3 protein. Among approximately 460,000 distinct CDR3 sequences listed, approximately 15% were seen once. The source material was blood. The receptors stem from a woman aged 25 to 39 with Graves' ophthalmopathy.

In its sample, this clonotype was seen many times. The rearrangement joins TRBV5-1 to TRBJ1-2; tentatively, D is TRBD1 (6 bases). The germline CDR1 and CDR2 sequences are SGHRS and YFSETQ. This CDR3 has 15 residues. The V end lost 0 bases, the J end lost 6 bases, and 15 bases lay between the germline ends. This CDR3 is CASSLAPGAVNGYTF. The DNA of the CDR3 is TGCGCCAGCAGCTTGGCTCCAGGGGCCGTGAATGGCTACACCTTC.

This clonotype was seen a few times. The chain links TRBV7-8 to TRBJ2-7; TRBD1 might be the D (5 bases). The CDR3 totals 16 residues. Between the trimmed V and J ends, which lost 1 base and 2 bases, there was a span of 15 bases. The germline V gene encodes CDR1 SGHVS and CDR2 FQNEAQ. This CDR3 is CASSLESKIGAYEQYF. Written as DNA, the CDR3 is TGTGCCAGCAGCTTAGAGAGTAAGATAGGGGCCTACGAGCAGTACTTC.

This clonotype appeared many times. The rearrangement uses TRBV27 and TRBJ1-2; maybe TRBD1 (5 bases). V shed 5 bases and J shed 8 bases, with 18 bases lying between them. Germline loops: CDR1 MNHEY, CDR2 SMNVEV (reference sequence). This CDR3 spans 14 amino acids. CDR3 sequence: CASSPRRQGEGYTF. The DNA of the CDR3 is TGTGCCAGCAGTCCCCGTCGGCAGGGAGAAGGCTACACCTTC.

Concerning this clonotype: A much bigger clone sits one base away, suggesting this may be a read error. The genes are TRBV12-3 or TRBV12-4 and TRBJ1-3; TRBD1 aligns across 7 bases. CDR3 length equals 14 residues. J was trimmed by 8 bases and V by 7 bases; bases with no gene match: 11. CDR3 DNA sequence: TGTGCCAGCATCGTCCGAGGACAGGCGTACACCATATATTTT. This translates into CASIVRGQAYTIYF.

This clonotype was seen only a few times. The chain links TRBV9 to TRBJ1-2, with D perhaps matching TRBD1 (6 bases). V lost 0 bases and J lost 3, with 12 bases in between. Germline V lookup: CDR1 SGDLS, CDR2 YYNGEE. The CDR3 covers 15 residues. The CDR3 protein is CASSVDTGKDYGYTF. DNA for the CDR3: TGTGCCAGCAGCGTAGACACAGGGAAGGACTATGGCTACACCTTC.

This clonotype was seen more than once but under ten times. This sequence joins TRBV3-1 and TRBJ2-7, with no clear D. The CDR3 extends over 16 amino acids. V shed 1 base and J shed 3 bases, with 16 bases lying between them. CDR1 LGHDT and CDR2 YNNKEL come from the germline V gene (reference sequence). The CDR3 bases are TGTGCCAGCAGCCAAGGTCCAGGAGAGCTTTTCTACGAGCAGTACTTC. Its protein product is CASSQGPGELFYEQYF.

There are many counts of this clonotype. The chain employs TRBV7-9 and TRBJ1-1; D gene unclear. In germline, CDR1 is SEHNR, CDR2 FQNEAQ (reference sequence). The CDR3 sequence is 13 residues long. V dropped 8 bases and J dropped 4 bases, with 14 bases sitting between them. CDR3 DNA sequence: TGTGCCAGCTCCGGGCCGTGGTCCACTGAAGCTTTCTTT. It encodes CASSGPWSTEAFF. The variable domain in full, with the rest retrieved from reference TRBV7-9 and TRBJ1-1, is DTGVSQNPRHKITKRGQNVTFRCDPISEHNRLYWYRQTLGQGPEFLTYFQNEAQLEKSRLLSDRFSAERPKGSFSTLEIQRTEQGDSAMYLCASSGPWSTEAFFGQGTRLTVV.

The table lists this clonotype with many counts. The chain couples TRBV12-3 or TRBV12-4 to TRBJ1-2; perhaps TRBD1 as D (5 bases). The CDR3 has 14 amino acids. V shed 2 bases and J shed 7 bases, with 14 bases lying between them. CDR3 sequence (DNA): TGTGCCAGCAGTTTATGGGGCAGGCAAGGTGGCTACACCTTC. Its translation is CASSLWGRQGGYTF.

The sample holds many counts of this clonotype. This chain links TRBV30 with TRBJ1-1, with no clear D. The CDR3 sequence is 13 residues long. Per the germline V gene, CDR1 is GTSNPN and CDR2 is SVGIG (reference sequence). V lost 2 bases and J lost 1, with 8 bases in between. DNA for the CDR3: TGTGCCTGGAGTCCCAGGCCGAACACTGAAGCTTTCTTT. Protein sequence: CAWSPRPNTEAFF.

This clonotype occurred a few times. The chain has TRBV30 and TRBJ1-1; TRBD1 might be the D (6 bases). The germline V and J ends were trimmed by 1 base and 6 bases, with 9 bases remaining between them. This CDR3 contains 12 residues. CDR1 is GTSNPN, CDR2 SVGIG, per germline (reference sequence). CDR3 DNA: TGTGCCTGGAGTGAGAACAGGGCTGAAGCTTTCTTT. Encoded protein: CAWSENRAEAFF.

This clonotype was seen ten or more times. The chain joins TRBV7-2 to TRBJ2-7; D is perhaps TRBD2 (6 bases). Germline values: CDR1 SGHTA, CDR2 FQGNSA. This CDR3 has 15 residues. V lost 5 bases and J 7 bases, leaving 21 bases between the germline ends. CDR3 in amino acids: CASSPSRAAGREQYF. The CDR3 DNA follows: TGTGCCAGCAGCCCCAGCCGGGCCGCGGGAAGGGAGCAGTACTTC.

This clonotype was recorded at least ten times. V is TRBV6-5 and J is TRBJ1-1; D possibly corresponds to TRBD1 (6 bases). V was trimmed by 9 bases and J by 1 base, leaving 12 bases between them. Germline CDR1 reads MNHEY; CDR2 reads SVGAGI. The CDR3 spans 13 residues. Here the CDR3 DNA reads TGTGCCAGTCAAATACAGGGGAACACTGAAGCTTTCTTT. This codes for CASQIQGNTEAFF.

This clonotype was detected many times. The genes are TRBV27 and TRBJ1-2; tentative D call: TRBD1 (6 bases). Looked up from germline, CDR1 is MNHEY and CDR2 is SMNVEV (reference sequence). The CDR3 has 13 amino acids. V lost 6 bases to trimming and J lost 7 bases, with 15 bases between them. The CDR3 DNA sequence: TGTGCCAGCAGGGCAGGGGCTCTGGGTGGCTACACCTTC. As protein: CASRAGALGGYTF.

CDR3 DNA sequence: TGTGCCAGCAGTTTGGAGGGCAGGGGGCTTTACGAGCAGTACTTC. It codes for CASSLEGRGLYEQYF. This chain joins TRBV2 and TRBJ2-7, with 8 bases aligning to TRBD1. In germline, CDR1 is SNHLY, CDR2 FYNNEI. The CDR3 is made up of 15 amino acids. Losses at the gene ends were 5 bases for V and 4 bases for J; bases not matched to a gene: 10.

The gene calls are TRBV3-1 and TRBJ2-7; D is ambiguous. V dropped 5 bases and J dropped 3 bases, with 23 bases sitting between them. The CDR3 is made up of 17 amino acids. Per germline, CDR1 LGHDT and CDR2 YNNKEL (reference sequence). CDR3 residues: CASSAGSYPPRHYEQYF. The CDR3 DNA is TGTGCCAGCAGCGCCGGATCTTACCCTCCTAGACACTACGAGCAGTACTTC.

This clonotype was counted at least ten times. The rearrangement uses TRBV7-8 and TRBJ1-1, with 8 bases matching TRBD1. V lost 5 bases, J lost 4 bases, and 9 bases stayed unmatched. CDR3 length: 15 residues. Germline V CDR1 and CDR2: SGHVS, FQNEAQ. In nucleotides, the CDR3 is TGTGCCAGCAGCCTCAGGGGGCAGTGGGGCACTGAAGCTTTCTTT. Its translation: CASSLRGQWGTEAFF.